This record concerns one TCR beta chain sequence. The data derive from a study of technical replicates of blood from a handful of donors. This CDR3 is built from 16 residues. V shed 0 bases and J 3 bases; nucleotides not matched to a gene: 6. CDR1 is SGHNT and CDR2 is YENEEA in the germline V gene. This table comes from immunoSEQ multiplex PCR, and its TCRdb copy is limited to in-frame clones, with some not included. This table has around 79,000 clones, approximately 94% appearing once. V is TRBV11-3 and J is TRBJ1-1, with 8 nucleotides matching TRBD1. The sample taken for sequencing was T cells isolated from PBMCs. This receptor was identified in a human donor in good health. CDR3 sequence (DNA): TGTGCCAGCAGCTTAGACCTGACAGGGGCGGACACTGAAGCTTTCTTT. Residues: CASSLDLTGADTEAFF.